These 5 T cell receptor beta chains share one sample of origin, sequenced in a study of T cells in Graves' hyperthyroidism and ophthalmopathy. Researchers amplified the TCR beta CDR3 regions from RNA transcripts. Researchers ran a first-round RT-PCR on the TCR CDR3 using the HTBI primer set. MiXCR, applied by TCRdb to the multiplex PCR reads, yields one record per CDR3 protein. The sample has about 400,000 distinct CDR3 sequences, roughly 14% seen once. The material sequenced was blood. The receptors here all came from a woman aged 18-29 years with Graves' hyperthyroidism.

Only a few counts were recorded for this clonotype. The CDR3 spells CASSLWVGEASYEQYF. CDR3 sequence (DNA): TGTGCCAGCAGCTTATGGGTGGGAGAGGCCTCCTACGAGCAGTACTTC. The rearrangement links TRBV7-9 to TRBJ2-7, with D possibly matching TRBD2 (5 bases). Trimming left V 2 bases short and J 0 bases short, with 14 bases between. The CDR3 length is 16 residues. Germline CDR1 reads SEHNR; CDR2 reads FQNEAQ (reference sequence).

The gene calls are TRBV14 and TRBJ2-5, with 9 bases aligning to TRBD2. The CDR3 covers 15 residues. The J segment lost 4 bases and the V segment lost 0 bases, leaving 3 bases of the junction unmatched. CDR1 and CDR2 from the germline V gene are SGHDN and FVKESK. CDR3 sequence: CASSQDVAGAETQYF. CDR3 bases: TGTGCCAGCAGCCAAGATGTAGCGGGGGCAGAGACCCAGTACTTC.

The chain carries TRBV19 and TRBJ2-3; perhaps TRBD1 as D (5 bases). The CDR3 has 15 residues. The V end lost 3 bases, the J end lost 0 bases, and 10 bases lay between the germline ends. Per the germline V gene, CDR1 is LNHDA and CDR2 is SQIVND (reference sequence). CDR3 nucleotides: TGTGCCAGTAGTATTGGAAGGACAAGCACAGATACGCAGTATTTT. Translated, it gives CASSIGRTSTDTQYF.

This clonotype has more than one count but fewer than ten. The CDR3: CSVERREGSDTQYF. DNA of the CDR3: TGCAGCGTTGAACGTCGTGAGGGTTCAGATACGCAGTATTTT. The rearrangement uses TRBV29-1 and TRBJ2-3, with D perhaps TRBD2 (5 bases). There are 14 residues in the CDR3. V lost 2 bases and J 4 bases, leaving 13 bases between the germline ends. Germline assignment: CDR1 SQVTM and CDR2 ANQGSEA.

This clonotype was seen repeatedly, ten times or more. The chain is built from TRBV7-2 and TRBJ2-7; 7 nucleotides align to TRBD1. V shed 5 bases and J 1 base; nucleotides not matched to a gene: 8. The germline CDR1 and CDR2 sequences are SGHTA and FQGNSA. The CDR3 consists of 15 residues. CDR3 in amino acids: CASSLFGTASYEQYF. The CDR3 region has the DNA TGTGCCAGCAGCCTTTTTGGGACAGCTTCCTACGAGCAGTACTTC.